The table lists the clone carrying this T cell receptor beta chain with a few counts. Its antigen is not identified. Template material for amplifying TCR beta CDR3 regions consisted of RNA transcripts. In the first-round RT-PCR of the TCR CDR3, the HTBI primer set was used. MiXCR, run by TCRdb on the multiplex PCR reads, gives a single entry per CDR3 protein. The repertoire holds 300,000 to 500,000 distinct CDR3 sequences, with more than 12% as singletons. The hyperthyroidism was newly diagnosed and had lasted under 2 months; the patients were aged 18 to 65. Germline CDR1 is MNHNS and CDR2 is SASEGT. V dropped 8 bases and J dropped 5 bases, with 13 bases sitting between them. The CDR3 loop spans 13 amino acids. The data are from a study of T cells in Graves' hyperthyroidism and ophthalmopathy. Broader study findings: Model predictions of ophthalmopathy came a median 6.5 months before onset. Most thyroid-expanded clonotypes above 0.001 were also found in blood.

The sample comprised blood. This TCR was recovered from a woman aged 25 to 39 with Graves' hyperthyroidism. This chain uses TRBV6-1 with TRBJ1-5, with D possibly matching TRBD1 (6 bases). The CDR3: CASLEGGYQPQHF. The CDR3 bases are TGTGCCAGCCTAGAGGGGGGATATCAGCCCCAGCATTTT.